A single T cell receptor (beta chain) is shown here with its context. As yet, its antigen is unknown. The data originate from a study of shared clonotypes between healthy human individuals. This table comes from immunoSEQ multiplex PCR, and its TCRdb copy is limited to in-frame clones, with some not included. The sample includes about 680,000 clones, less than 85% of them seen just once. Trimming pared 2 bases from V and 0 bases from J, leaving 12 bases between. CDR3 length: 16 amino acids. The V gene's germline CDR1 is MGHDK and CDR2 SYGVNS. Findings and caveats of the study: The naive CD4 repertoires of a few donors were compared, and approximately 4.7% of clonotypes were shared. It was the non-shared clonotypes that had lower generation probabilities than clonotypes shared by all four donors.

The clonotype originates from a woman in her 30s in good health. The rearrangement joins TRBV25-1 to TRBJ2-3, with D uncertain. The sequenced sample consisted of memory CD4+ T cells sorted from blood. Subset here: CD45RA-negative fraction. The CDR3: CASSERLNVSTDTQYF. The CDR3 bases are TGTGCCAGCAGTGAAAGGCTTAACGTTAGCACAGATACGCAGTATTTT.